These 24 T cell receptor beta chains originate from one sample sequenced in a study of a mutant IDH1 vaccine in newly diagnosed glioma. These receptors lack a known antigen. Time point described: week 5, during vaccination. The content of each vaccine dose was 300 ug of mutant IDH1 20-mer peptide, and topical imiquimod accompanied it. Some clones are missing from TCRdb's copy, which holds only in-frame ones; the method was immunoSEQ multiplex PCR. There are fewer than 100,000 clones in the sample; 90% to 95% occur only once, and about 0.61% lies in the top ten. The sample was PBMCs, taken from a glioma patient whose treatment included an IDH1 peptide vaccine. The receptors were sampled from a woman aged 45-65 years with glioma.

This CDR3 reads CASSPEAGGHNEKLFF. The CDR3 DNA reads TGTGCCAGCAGCCCGGAGGCAGGGGGCCATAATGAAAAACTGTTTTTT. This chain links TRBV5-6 with TRBJ1-4; 8 nucleotides agree with TRBD1. Germline CDR1 and CDR2: SGHDT and YYEEEE. V shed 4 bases and J 4 bases; nucleotides not matched to a gene: 9. The CDR3 sequence is 16 residues long.

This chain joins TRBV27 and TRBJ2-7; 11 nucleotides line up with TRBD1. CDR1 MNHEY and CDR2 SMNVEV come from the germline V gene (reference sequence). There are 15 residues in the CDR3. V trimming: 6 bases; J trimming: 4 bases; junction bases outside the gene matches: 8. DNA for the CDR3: TGTGCCAGCAGCCGAAGGGGACAGGGGGATTACGAGCAGTACTTC. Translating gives CASSRRGQGDYEQYF.

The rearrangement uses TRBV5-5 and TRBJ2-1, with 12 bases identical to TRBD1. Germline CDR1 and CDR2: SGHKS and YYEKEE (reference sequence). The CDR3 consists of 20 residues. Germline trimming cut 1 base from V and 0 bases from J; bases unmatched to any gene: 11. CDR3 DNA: TGTGCCAGCAGCTTGTTGGGGACAGGGGGCAGCGGGAGCTCCTACAATGAGCAGTTCTTC. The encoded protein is CASSLLGTGGSGSSYNEQFF. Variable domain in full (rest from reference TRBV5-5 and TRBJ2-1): DAGVTQSPTHLIKTRGQQVTLRCSPISGHKSVSWYQQVLGQGPQFIFQYYEKEERGRGNFPDRFSARQFPNYSSELNVNALLLGDSALYLCASSLLGTGGSGSSYNEQFFGPGTRLTVL.

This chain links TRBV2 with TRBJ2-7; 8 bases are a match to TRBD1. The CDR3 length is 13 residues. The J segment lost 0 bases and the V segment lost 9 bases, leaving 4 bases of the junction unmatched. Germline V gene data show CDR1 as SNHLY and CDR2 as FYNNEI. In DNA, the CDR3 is TGTGCCAGGTCGACAGGGGTCTCCTACGAGCAGTACTTC. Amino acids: CARSTGVSYEQYF.

The CDR3 coding sequence is TGTGCCAGCAGTTTCGACACCCCCGGGAGGGAGACCCAGTACTTC. This codes for CASSFDTPGRETQYF. This chain joins TRBV6-5 and TRBJ2-5; TRBD2 agrees at 7 bases. CDR3 size: 15 residues. The ends lost 4 bases at V and 5 bases at J; junction bases unmatched: 10. Germline V gene sequence: CDR1 MNHEY, CDR2 SVGAGI.

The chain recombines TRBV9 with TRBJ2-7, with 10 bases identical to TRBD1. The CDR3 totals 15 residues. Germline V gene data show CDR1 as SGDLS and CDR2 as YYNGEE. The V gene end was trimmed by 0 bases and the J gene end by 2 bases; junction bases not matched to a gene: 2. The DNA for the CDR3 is TGTGCCAGCAGCGTAGGGGGACAGGGGACCTACGAGCAGTACTTC. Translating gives CASSVGGQGTYEQYF.

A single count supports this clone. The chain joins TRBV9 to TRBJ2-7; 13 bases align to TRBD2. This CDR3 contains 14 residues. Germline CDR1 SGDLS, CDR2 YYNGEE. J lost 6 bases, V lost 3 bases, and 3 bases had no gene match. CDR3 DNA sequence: TGTGCCAGCAGCGCAAGACTAGCGGGAGGCGAGCAGTACTTC. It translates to CASSARLAGGEQYF.

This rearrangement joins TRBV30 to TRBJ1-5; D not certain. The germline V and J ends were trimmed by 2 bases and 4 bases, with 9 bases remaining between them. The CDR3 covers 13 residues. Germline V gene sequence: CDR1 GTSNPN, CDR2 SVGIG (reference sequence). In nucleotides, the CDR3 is TGTGCCTGGAGTCCATTTGAGAATCAGCCCCAGCATTTT. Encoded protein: CAWSPFENQPQHF. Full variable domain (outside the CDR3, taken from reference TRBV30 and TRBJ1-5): SQTIHQWPATLVQPVGSPLSLECTVEGTSNPNLYWYRQAAGRGLQLLFYSVGIGQISSEVPQNLSASRPQDRQFILSSKKLLLSDSGFYLCAWSPFENQPQHFGDGTRLSIL.

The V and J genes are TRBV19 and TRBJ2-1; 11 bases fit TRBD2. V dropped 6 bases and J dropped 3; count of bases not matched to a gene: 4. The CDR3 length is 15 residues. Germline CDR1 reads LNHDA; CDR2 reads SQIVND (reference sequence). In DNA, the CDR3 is TGTGCCAGTAGGTCCGGGACTAGCGGCTACAATGAGCAGTTCTTC. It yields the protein CASRSGTSGYNEQFF.

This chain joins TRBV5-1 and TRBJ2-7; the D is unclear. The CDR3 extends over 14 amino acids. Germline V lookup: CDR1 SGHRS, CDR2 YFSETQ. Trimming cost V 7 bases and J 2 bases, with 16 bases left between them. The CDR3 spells CASQVTGSAYEQYF. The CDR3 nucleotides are TGCGCCAGCCAAGTAACCGGTTCCGCCTACGAGCAGTACTTC.

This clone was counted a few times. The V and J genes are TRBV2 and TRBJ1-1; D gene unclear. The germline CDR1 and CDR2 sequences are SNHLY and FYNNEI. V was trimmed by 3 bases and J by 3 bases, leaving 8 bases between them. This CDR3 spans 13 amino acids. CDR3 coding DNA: TGTGCCAGCAGTGAGGGCAGCTACACTGAAGCTTTCTTT. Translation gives CASSEGSYTEAFF.

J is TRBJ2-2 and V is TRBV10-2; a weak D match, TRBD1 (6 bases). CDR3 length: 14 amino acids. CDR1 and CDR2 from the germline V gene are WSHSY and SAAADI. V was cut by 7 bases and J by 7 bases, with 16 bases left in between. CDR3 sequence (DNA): TGCGCCAGCAAAGGACAGCTCCGGATCGGGGAGCTGTTTTTT. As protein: CASKGQLRIGELFF.

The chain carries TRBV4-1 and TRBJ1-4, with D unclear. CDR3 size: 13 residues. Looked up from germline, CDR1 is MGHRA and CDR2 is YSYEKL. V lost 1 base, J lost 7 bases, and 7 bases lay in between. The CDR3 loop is CASSQGVGEKLFF. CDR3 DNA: TGCGCCAGCAGCCAAGGCGTTGGTGAAAAACTGTTTTTT.

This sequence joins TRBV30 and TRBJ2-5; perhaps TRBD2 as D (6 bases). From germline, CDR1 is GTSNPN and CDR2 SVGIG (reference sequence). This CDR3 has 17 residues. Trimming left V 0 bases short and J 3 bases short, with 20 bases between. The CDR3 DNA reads TGTGCCTGGAGTGTACGCGGGCTAGCGAGGGGAAAAGAGACCCAGTACTTC. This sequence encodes CAWSVRGLARGKETQYF.

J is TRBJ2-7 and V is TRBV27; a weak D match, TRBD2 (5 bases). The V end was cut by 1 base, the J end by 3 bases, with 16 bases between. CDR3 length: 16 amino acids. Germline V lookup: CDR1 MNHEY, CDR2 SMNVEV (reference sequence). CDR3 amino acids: CASSLFVAGGDYEQYF. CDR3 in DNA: TGTGCCAGCAGTTTATTCGTCGCAGGAGGAGACTACGAGCAGTACTTC.

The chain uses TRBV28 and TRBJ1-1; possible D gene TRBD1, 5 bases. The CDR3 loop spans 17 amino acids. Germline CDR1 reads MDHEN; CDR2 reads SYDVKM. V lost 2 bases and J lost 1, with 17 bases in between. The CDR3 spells CASSLHAGLRPNTEAFF. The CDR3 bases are TGTGCCAGCAGTTTACATGCAGGGTTAAGACCGAACACTGAAGCTTTCTTT.

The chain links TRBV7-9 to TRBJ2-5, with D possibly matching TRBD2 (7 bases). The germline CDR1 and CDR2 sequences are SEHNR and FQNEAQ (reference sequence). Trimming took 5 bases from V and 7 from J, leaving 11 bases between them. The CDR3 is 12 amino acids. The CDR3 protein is CASSRGGGTQYF. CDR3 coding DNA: TGTGCCAGCAGCAGGGGGGGAGGGACCCAGTACTTC.

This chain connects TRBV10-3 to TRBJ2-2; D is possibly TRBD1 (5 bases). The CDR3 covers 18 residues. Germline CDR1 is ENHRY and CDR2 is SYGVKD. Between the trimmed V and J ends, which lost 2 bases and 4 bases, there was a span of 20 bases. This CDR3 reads CAISEEFTYPRGTGELFF. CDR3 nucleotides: TGTGCCATCAGTGAGGAGTTCACATACCCAAGGGGCACCGGGGAGCTGTTTTTT.

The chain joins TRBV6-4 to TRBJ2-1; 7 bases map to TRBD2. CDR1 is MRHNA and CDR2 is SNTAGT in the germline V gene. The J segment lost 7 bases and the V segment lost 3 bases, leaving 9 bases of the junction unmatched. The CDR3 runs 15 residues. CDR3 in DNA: TGTGCCAGCAGTGAAGGTGCGGGAGCTACAAATGAGCAGTTCTTC. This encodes CASSEGAGATNEQFF.

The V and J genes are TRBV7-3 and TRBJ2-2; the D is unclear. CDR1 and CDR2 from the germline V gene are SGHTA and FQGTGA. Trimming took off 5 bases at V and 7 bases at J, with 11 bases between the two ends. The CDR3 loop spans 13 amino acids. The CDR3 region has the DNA TGTGCCAGCAGCCGTCAGGTGGGCGGGGAGCTGTTTTTT. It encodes CASSRQVGGELFF.

CDR3 DNA sequence: TGTGCCAGCAGCTTGAGCCCAGGGGACGAGCAGTACTTC. This gives the protein CASSLSPGDEQYF. V gene TRBV5-6 combines with J gene TRBJ2-7; a weak D match, TRBD1 (6 bases). The CDR3 is made up of 13 amino acids. Per germline, CDR1 SGHDT and CDR2 YYEEEE. V was shortened by 1 base and J by 5 bases, with 10 bases between the two germline ends.

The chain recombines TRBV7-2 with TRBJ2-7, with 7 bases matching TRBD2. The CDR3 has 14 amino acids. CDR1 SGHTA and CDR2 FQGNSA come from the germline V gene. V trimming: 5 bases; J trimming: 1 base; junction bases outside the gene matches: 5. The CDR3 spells CASSPRTSSYEQYF. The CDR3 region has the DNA TGTGCCAGCAGCCCTCGGACTAGTTCCTACGAGCAGTACTTC.

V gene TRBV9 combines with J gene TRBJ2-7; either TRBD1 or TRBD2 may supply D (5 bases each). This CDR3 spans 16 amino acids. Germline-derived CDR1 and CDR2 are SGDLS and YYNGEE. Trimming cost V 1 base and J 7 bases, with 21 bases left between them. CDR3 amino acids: CASSVRSGTIMGEQYF. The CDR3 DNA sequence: TGTGCCAGCAGCGTAAGATCCGGGACGATAATGGGGGAGCAGTACTTC. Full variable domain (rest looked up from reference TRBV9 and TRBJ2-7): DSGVTQTPKHLITATGQRVTLRCSPRSGDLSVYWYQQSLDQGLQFLIQYYNGEERAKGNILERFSAQQFPDLHSELNLSSLELGDSALYFCASSVRSGTIMGEQYFGPGTRLTVT.

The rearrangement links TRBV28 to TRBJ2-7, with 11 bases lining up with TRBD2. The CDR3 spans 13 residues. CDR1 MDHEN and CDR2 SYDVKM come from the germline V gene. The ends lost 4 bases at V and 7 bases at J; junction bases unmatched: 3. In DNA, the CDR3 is TGTGCCAGCAGTTCAAGACTAGCGGGAGAGCAGTACTTC. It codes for CASSSRLAGEQYF. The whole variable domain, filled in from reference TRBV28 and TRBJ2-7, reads DVKVTQSSRYLVKRTGEKVFLECVQDMDHENMFWYRQDPGLGLRLIYFSYDVKMKEKGDIPEGYSVSREKKERFSLILESASTNQTSMYLCASSSRLAGEQYFGPGTRLTVT.